A selection of T cell receptor beta chains follows, all from one sample in a study of OX40 agonist ivuxolimab in advanced cancers. The method was immunoSEQ multiplex PCR; TCRdb's version includes in-frame clones alone and lacks a portion of them. This table has about 50,000 clones, 60% to 80% appearing once. Sequencing used CD4+ or CD8+ T cells sorted from blood, obtained in a trial of the OX40 agonist ivuxolimab. The receptors stem from an adult with an advanced solid tumor such as melanoma, head and neck, liver or kidney cancer. Both conserved end residues are part of each CDR3. A D gene is named only where the DNA matches it firmly. Only some rows state a clone size, as once, few, many or a class for expanded clones.

cdr3_aa | cdr3_nt | j_call | clone_size | v_call | d_call
CASSLAVSPVPYEQYF | TGTGCCAGCAGCTTGGCCGTGTCCCCCGTGCCCTACGAGCAGTACTTC | TRBJ2-7 | NA | TRBV5-4 | NA
CASSLGTSSYNEQFF | TGTGCCAGCAGCTTAGGCACTAGCTCCTACAATGAGCAGTTCTTC | TRBJ2-1 | NA | TRBV7-8 | NA
CASSVDTSGRTYNEQFF | TGTGCCAGCAGCGTAGATACGAGCGGGAGAACCTACAATGAGCAGTTCTTC | TRBJ2-1 | NA | TRBV9 | TRBD2
CASSPLAGSYNEQFF | TGTGCCAGCAGCCCGCTAGCGGGGAGTTACAATGAGCAGTTCTTC | TRBJ2-1 | NA | TRBV7-6 | TRBD2
CASSRSRRGTGELFF | TGTGCCAGCAGTAGGAGTCGGCGGGGGACCGGGGAGCTGTTTTTT | TRBJ2-2 | many | TRBV7-2 | TRBD2
CASSETNQWFF | TGTGCCAGCAGTGAAACGAATCAGTGGTTCTTC | TRBJ2-1 | once | TRBV2 | NA
CASSQGTRKREQYF | TGTGCCAGCAGCCAAGGGACCAGAAAGAGGGAGCAGTACTTC | TRBJ2-7 | NA | TRBV14 | NA
CASSQDPLLAGGPYNEQFF | TGTGCCAGCAGCCAAGACCCCCTACTAGCGGGAGGGCCCTACAATGAGCAGTTCTTC | TRBJ2-1 | NA | TRBV4-2 | TRBD2
CASSRGQGLNEKLFF | TGCGCCAGCAGCCGGGGACAGGGCCTTAATGAAAAACTGTTTTTT | TRBJ1-4 | NA | TRBV5-1 | TRBD1
CASSLVGETQYF | TGCGCCAGCAGCTTGGTCGGCGAGACCCAGTACTTC | TRBJ2-5 | NA | TRBV5-1 | NA
CASSLRGLATTGELFF | TGTGCCAGCAGTCTACGGGGACTAGCGACCACCGGGGAGCTGTTTTTT | TRBJ2-2 | NA | TRBV7-2 | TRBD2
CASSHPGQGAEQYF | TGTGCCAGCAGTCACCCGGGACAGGGGGCCGAGCAGTACTTC | TRBJ2-7 | NA | TRBV7-9 | TRBD1
CAWSRDSNQPQHF | TGTGCCTGGTCTAGGGACAGCAATCAGCCCCAGCATTTT | TRBJ1-5 | NA | TRBV30 | NA
CATSRPGQGNQPQHF | TGTGCCACCAGCAGGCCCGGACAGGGAAATCAGCCCCAGCATTTT | TRBJ1-5 | NA | TRBV15 | TRBD1
CASSYPGRCRNQPQHF | TGTGCCAGCAGTTACCCCGGGCGGTGTAGAAATCAGCCCCAGCATTTT | TRBJ1-5 | once | TRBV6-5 | NA
CASSRDRGPYEQYF | TGTGCCAGCAGCAGGGACAGGGGGCCCTACGAGCAGTACTTC | TRBJ2-7 | NA | TRBV7-2 | TRBD1
CASSSGAGDTEAFF | TGTGCCAGCTCATCAGGGGCGGGGGACACTGAAGCTTTCTTT | TRBJ1-1 | once | TRBV18 | NA
CASSEANRRTDTQYF | TGTGCCAGCAGTGAAGCAAACAGACGCACAGATACGCAGTATTTT | TRBJ2-3 | NA | TRBV6-1 | NA
CASSRGADYGYTF | TGTGCCAGCAGCCGAGGGGCGGACTATGGCTACACCTTC | TRBJ1-2 | NA | TRBV5-8 | NA
CASSYYGRNTEAFF | TGTGCCAGCAGTTACTATGGGAGGAACACTGAAGCTTTCTTT | TRBJ1-1 | NA | TRBV6-6 | NA
CSVPLQWSIQETQYF | TGCAGCGTCCCCCTGCAGTGGTCTATCCAAGAGACCCAGTACTTC | TRBJ2-5 | NA | TRBV29-1 | NA
CASSDTGAPLHF | TGCGCCAGCAGTGATACGGGGGCGCCCCTCCACTTT | TRBJ1-6 | NA | TRBV10-2 | NA
CASSAVLADYTDTQYF | TGTGCCAGCAGCGCGGTGCTAGCGGACTACACAGATACGCAGTATTTT | TRBJ2-3 | NA | TRBV7-8 | TRBD2
CSVASLAGDSHHPYNEQFF | TGCAGCGTTGCCTCTCTTGCCGGGGACAGTCATCACCCCTACAATGAGCAGTTCTTC | TRBJ2-1 | NA | TRBV29-1 | TRBD1
CASSSLTASTDTQYF | TGCGCCAGCAGCTCCTTGACAGCTAGCACAGATACGCAGTATTTT | TRBJ2-3 | few | TRBV5-1 | NA
CASSPTVMNTEAFF | TGTGCCAGCAGCCCTACAGTGATGAACACTGAAGCTTTCTTT | TRBJ1-1 | once | TRBV6-5 | NA
CASSWAGSGELFF | TGTGCCAGCAGCTGGGCAGGGTCCGGGGAGCTGTTTTTT | TRBJ2-2 | NA | TRBV7-2 | NA
CASSLAPGQNTGELFF | TGCGCCAGCAGCTTGGCACCCGGGCAGAACACCGGGGAGCTGTTTTTT | TRBJ2-2 | once | TRBV5-1 | NA
CSVAPGGRAEAFF | TGCAGCGTTGCTCCTGGGGGAAGGGCTGAAGCTTTCTTT | TRBJ1-1 | few | TRBV29-1 | NA
CASSRSGGAKNIQYF | TGTGCCAGCAGCCGTAGCGGGGGTGCCAAAAACATTCAGTACTTC | TRBJ2-4 | few | TRBV7-9 | TRBD2
CASSLLGQGGAGELFF | TGTGCCAGCAGCCTTCTGGGACAGGGCGGGGCCGGGGAGCTGTTTTTT | TRBJ2-2 | NA | TRBV7-2 | TRBD1
CASSPAPDAGETQYF | TGTGCCAGCAGTCCAGCCCCGGACGCGGGGGAGACCCAGTACTTC | TRBJ2-5 | NA | TRBV6-6 | NA
CASSAGAGWNTEAFF | TGTGCCAGCAGCGCTGGGGCAGGCTGGAACACTGAAGCTTTCTTT | TRBJ1-1 | NA | TRBV4-2 | NA
CSVAPPGGTEAFF | TGCAGCGTCGCTCCACCGGGGGGCACTGAAGCTTTCTTT | TRBJ1-1 | NA | TRBV29-1 | NA
CASSLGPSSGSQYF | TGTGCCAGCAGCTTAGGGCCTTCTAGCGGGAGTCAGTACTTC | TRBJ2-7 | medium-sized | TRBV7-2 | TRBD2
CASRGPAPVLAGVTQYF | TGTGCCAGCCGCGGCCCTGCGCCCGTACTAGCGGGAGTTACGCAGTATTTT | TRBJ2-3 | NA | TRBV25-1 | TRBD2
CASSSDSYGYTF | TGTGCCAGTAGTTCAGACAGCTATGGCTACACCTTC | TRBJ1-2 | NA | TRBV19 | NA
CASSEGGPLTYEQYF | TGTGCCAGCAGTGAAGGCGGGCCTTTAACCTACGAGCAGTACTTC | TRBJ2-7 | NA | TRBV6-1 | NA
CASSFSGGGETQYF | TGTGCCAGCAGTTTTAGCGGGGGCGGGGAGACCCAGTACTTC | TRBJ2-5 | once | TRBV28 | TRBD2
CASSLYTGEKLFF | TGTGCCAGCAGCTTGTATACAGGCGAAAAACTGTTTTTT | TRBJ1-4 | NA | TRBV7-2 | NA
CASTNTGAGNTIYF | TGTGCCAGTACCAATACAGGAGCTGGAAACACCATATATTTT | TRBJ1-3 | NA | TRBV19 | NA
CASSKDGSGSGEQFF | TGTGCCAGCAGCAAAGATGGTAGCGGGAGTGGTGAGCAGTTCTTC | TRBJ2-1 | NA | TRBV21-1 | NA
CSASRLQETQYF | TGCAGCGCCAGCCGGTTACAAGAGACCCAGTACTTC | TRBJ2-5 | NA | TRBV29-1 | NA
CAIRASSGEGYEQYF | TGTGCCATCAGAGCCTCTAGCGGGGAGGGATACGAGCAGTACTTC | TRBJ2-7 | NA | TRBV10-3 | TRBD2
CASSFRRNTEAFF | TGTGCCAGCAGCTTTAGGAGGAACACTGAAGCTTTCTTT | TRBJ1-1 | NA | TRBV7-2 | NA
CSARGRLEQYF | TGCAGTGCAAGAGGTCGACTCGAGCAGTACTTC | TRBJ2-7 | few | TRBV20-1 | NA
CASSLSGEILKGQETQYF | TGCGCCAGCAGCTTATCGGGGGAAATACTTAAGGGCCAAGAGACCCAGTACTTC | TRBJ2-5 | NA | TRBV5-1 | NA
CASSLAARENTEAFF | TGTGCCAGCAGCTTGGCGGCCCGGGAGAACACTGAAGCTTTCTTT | TRBJ1-1 | NA | TRBV7-2 | NA
CASSLDGRGSYQPQHF | TGTGCCAGCAGTTTAGATGGGCGGGGCTCTTATCAGCCCCAGCATTTT | TRBJ1-5 | NA | TRBV28 | NA